There are many counts of the clone carrying this T cell receptor (beta chain). Antigen: not known. The CDR3 regions of TCR beta were amplified from RNA transcripts. TCR CDR3 regions were first amplified by RT-PCR with HTBI primers. TCRdb redid the calling of the multiplex PCR reads with MiXCR, one entry per CDR3 protein. Here the sample spans 300,000 to 450,000 distinct CDR3 sequences, around 14% being singletons. Germline V gene lookup returns CDR1 MNHEY and CDR2 SVGEGT. CDR3 length: 14 residues. Deletions cut 8 bases from V and 0 bases from J, with 14 bases between. This specimen comes from a study of T cells in Graves' hyperthyroidism and ophthalmopathy. Study-wide results and caveats: The model made its ophthalmopathy prediction, and onset followed a median approximately six months later.

In patients aged 18 to 65, hyperthyroidism was newly diagnosed, with duration under 2 months. PBMCs were sourced from less than 12 ml fresh peripheral blood. What was sequenced was blood. This chain connects TRBV6-2 or TRBV6-3 to TRBJ2-7; D could derive from TRBD1 or TRBD2 (6 bases each). This receptor was obtained from a woman aged 18-29 years with Graves' hyperthyroidism that later progressed to Graves' ophthalmopathy. CDR3 nucleotide sequence: TGTGCCAGCGGGGGCGGGGAAAGCTCCTACGAGCAGTACTTC. Amino acid sequence: CASGGGESSYEQYF.